Listed below are T cell receptor beta chains from one sample, sequenced in a study of T cells in Graves' hyperthyroidism and ophthalmopathy. From the multiplex PCR reads, TCRdb called clonotypes with MiXCR, one entry per CDR3 protein. This table has about 720,000 distinct CDR3 sequences, around 20% appearing once. Sequencing input: blood. The receptors come from a woman in her forties or fifties with Graves' hyperthyroidism that later progressed to Graves' ophthalmopathy. Both conserved end residues are part of each CDR3. A D gene is named only where the DNA matches it firmly. Clone size, where shown, is once, few, many, or a class for clones that have expanded.

D	V	size	J	CDR3	DNA
-	TRBV30	few	TRBJ1-2	CAWRPGPYGYTF	TGTGCCTGGAGACCGGGCCCTTATGGCTACACCTTC
TRBD1	TRBV5-1	-	TRBJ2-1	CASSSQQGAGEQFF	TGCGCCAGCAGTTCACAACAGGGGGCTGGTGAGCAGTTCTTC
-	TRBV18	many	TRBJ2-7	CASSPPNLEQYF	TGTGCCAGCTCACCACCGAACCTCGAGCAGTACTTC
TRBD2	TRBV7-9	few	TRBJ2-1	CASSRSGGALVNEQFF	TGTGCCAGCAGTAGGAGCGGGGGGGCTTTGGTCAATGAGCAGTTCTTC
TRBD1	TRBV30	-	TRBJ1-5	CAWNRGDQPQHF	TGTGCCTGGAACAGGGGGGATCAGCCCCAGCATTTT
-	TRBV3-1	many	TRBJ2-7	CASSHLRSEQYF	TGTGCCAGCAGCCATTTAAGGAGCGAGCAGTACTTC
TRBD1	TRBV7-2	few	TRBJ2-4	CASSPGSRGLKDIQYF	TGTGCCAGCAGCCCCGGTAGCAGGGGGCTGAAGGACATTCAGTACTTC
TRBD2	TRBV7-9	-	TRBJ2-7	CASNAAGAGEQYF	TGTGCCAGCAACGCAGCGGGGGCGGGCGAGCAGTACTTC
TRBD2	TRBV27	many	TRBJ2-1	CASSTTSGGIGNEQFF	TGTGCCAGCAGTACAACAAGCGGGGGGATTGGCAATGAGCAGTTCTTC
-	TRBV5-1	many	TRBJ1-1	CASSGTGGNTEAFF	TGCGCCAGCAGCGGAACAGGAGGAAACACTGAAGCTTTCTTT
-	TRBV3-1	-	TRBJ2-7	CASSQDSGSSYEQYF	TGTGCCAGCAGCCAAGATTCGGGGAGCTCCTACGAGCAGTACTTC
-	TRBV28	-	TRBJ2-2	CASSPWISTGELFF	TGTGCCAGCAGTCCATGGATCAGCACCGGGGAGCTGTTTTTT
-	TRBV7-2	few	TRBJ1-1	CASSLDHGSNTEAFF	TGTGCCAGCAGCTTAGATCACGGATCGAACACTGAAGCTTTCTTT
TRBD1	TRBV7-8	few	TRBJ1-2	CASSLPGTGDGYTF	TGTGCCAGCAGCTTACCCGGGACAGGGGATGGCTACACCTTC
TRBD1	TRBV30	many	TRBJ2-5	CAWRDSDRQETQYF	TGTGCCTGGAGGGATTCGGACAGGCAAGAGACCCAGTACTTC
-	TRBV5-1	-	TRBJ2-5	CASSLDLLGGETQYF	TGCGCCAGCAGCTTGGATTTGCTGGGAGGAGAGACCCAGTACTTC
-	TRBV6-6	-	TRBJ1-2	CASSYRGTSLYGYTF	TGTGCCAGCAGTTACCGGGGGACCTCCCTCTATGGCTACACCTTC
-	TRBV3-1	-	TRBJ1-2	CASSQGVWVEGYTF	TGTGCCAGCAGCCAAGGGGTATGGGTCGAAGGCTACACCTTC
-	TRBV9	few	TRBJ2-7	CASSRADHEQYF	TGTGCCAGCAGCCGTGCCGACCACGAGCAGTACTTC
-	TRBV7-8	few	TRBJ1-4	CASSRKNEKLFF	TGTGCCAGCAGCAGAAAGAATGAAAAACTGTTTTTT
-	TRBV14	few	TRBJ2-5	CASSQGRFWQETQYF	TGTGCCAGCAGCCAAGGGAGGTTTTGGCAAGAGACCCAGTACTTC
-	TRBV5-1	-	TRBJ1-3	CASSSARGKDGNTIYF	TGCGCCAGCAGCTCCGCTCGGGGGAAGGATGGAAACACCATATATTTT
-	TRBV6-5	-	TRBJ2-5	CASSYDAGLETQYF	TGTGCCAGCAGTTACGACGCGGGGCTGGAGACCCAGTACTTC
TRBD2	TRBV10-1	many	TRBJ2-1	CASLRVGSGDYNEQFF	TGCGCCAGCCTCAGGGTTGGTAGCGGGGACTACAATGAGCAGTTCTTC
-	TRBV4-1	few	TRBJ1-5	CASSQEGQGHQPQHF	TGCGCCAGCAGCCAAGAGGGGCAGGGCCATCAGCCCCAGCATTTT